This entry lists 10 T cell receptor beta chains sequenced from one sample in a study of T cells in Graves' hyperthyroidism and ophthalmopathy (dated by TCRdb to between 2017 and 2020). The library was generated by multiplex PCR. The run used an Illumina HiSeq 2000. The TCR beta CDR3 regions were amplified from RNA transcripts. The TCR CDR3 was subjected to a first round of RT-PCR using the HTBI primer set and the Qiagen OneStep RT-PCR kit. TCRdb reanalyzed the raw reads on its own, using fastp at Q25 for trimming and MiXCR for clone calling, and kept in-frame beta chains. Entries that share a CDR3 protein sequence are merged under the most common genes and DNA. For this sample there are approximately 300,000 distinct CDR3 sequences; 15% to 20% appear just once. Roughly a third of the sample comes from the top ten. Sample: blood. The receptor source for this set is a man aged 25 to 40 with Graves' hyperthyroidism.

At least ten counts were recorded for this clonotype. The genes are TRBV14 and TRBJ1-1, with D unclear. This CDR3 is 13 amino acids long. Germline V lookup: CDR1 SGHDN, CDR2 FVKESK. V lost 0 bases and J 4 bases, leaving 6 bases between the germline ends. For the CDR3, the DNA is TGTGCCAGCAGCCAAGATGGCCTCACTGAAGCTTTCTTT. Its translation: CASSQDGLTEAFF.

This clonotype was observed at least ten times. The chain recombines TRBV5-1 with TRBJ1-4; possibly TRBD1 for D (5 bases). In germline, CDR1 is SGHRS, CDR2 YFSETQ. This CDR3 is 13 amino acids long. V lost 6 bases, J lost 4 bases, and 10 bases lay in between. CDR3 protein: CASTRDRNEKLFF. The CDR3 DNA sequence: TGCGCCAGCACCAGGGATCGTAATGAAAAACTGTTTTTT.

This clonotype occurred many times. This chain links TRBV12-5 with TRBJ2-6; D might be TRBD1 or TRBD2, each matching 6 bases. Trimming pared 7 bases from V and 2 bases from J, leaving 9 bases between. The CDR3 contains 14 residues. Germline CDR1 LGHNT, CDR2 FRNRAP. The DNA for the CDR3 is TGTGCTAGTGACGGGGGCGCTGGGGCCAACGTCCTGACTTTC. Amino acid sequence: CASDGGAGANVLTF.

Turning to this clonotype: It may be a read error: a sequence one base away is much more abundant. V and J are TRBV27 and TRBJ2-7; TRBD2 matches 13 bases. The V gene's germline CDR1 is MNHEY and CDR2 SMNVEV (reference sequence). The CDR3 runs 15 residues. J gave up 4 bases and V 5 bases, and 5 bases lay outside the gene matches. CDR3 in amino acids: CASSPMTSGRYEQYF. CDR3 sequence (DNA): TGTGCCAGCAGTCCCATGACTAGCGGGAGGTACGAGCAGTACTTC.

This clonotype was seen a handful of times. This chain links TRBV5-6 with TRBJ2-7; D unclear. There are 16 residues in the CDR3. Per germline, CDR1 SGHDT and CDR2 YYEEEE. With 3 bases removed from V and 2 bases from J, the gap between germline ends came to 18 bases. The CDR3 bases are TGTGCCAGCAGCTCCGTCAGGAAGATTAATCCCTACGAGCAGTACTTC. Translating it yields CASSSVRKINPYEQYF.

Ten or more counts support this clonotype. This rearrangement joins TRBV12-3 or TRBV12-4 to TRBJ2-1; D is ambiguous. The CDR3 consists of 16 residues. Trimming pared 5 bases from V and 4 bases from J, leaving 18 bases between. In nucleotides, the CDR3 is TGTGCCAGCAGTCCCACCCCTACCAGAGCGTACAATGAGCAGTTCTTC. It translates to CASSPTPTRAYNEQFF.

This rearrangement joins TRBV7-9 to TRBJ1-1, with 9 bases identical to TRBD1. V trimming: 3 bases; J trimming: 7 bases; junction bases outside the gene matches: 15. Germline V gene sequence: CDR1 SEHNR, CDR2 FQNEAQ (reference sequence). This CDR3 comprises 17 residues. The CDR3 DNA sequence: TGTGCCAGCAGCTTTAGTCGGACAGGGGCCCTCGGTGGTGAAGCTTTCTTT. This translates into CASSFSRTGALGGEAFF.

This clonotype occurred a few times. CDR3 in amino acids: CASSYRVTGVAGVPHEQFF. The CDR3 nucleotides are TGTGCCAGCAGTTATAGAGTCACAGGGGTCGCCGGGGTGCCCCATGAGCAGTTCTTC. This chain links TRBV6-5 with TRBJ2-1; 7 bases match TRBD1. CDR1 is MNHEY and CDR2 is SVGAGI in the germline V gene. The CDR3 has 19 amino acids. V shed 3 bases and J 8 bases; nucleotides not matched to a gene: 22.

This clonotype was observed many times. This chain joins TRBV18 and TRBJ2-3; D is uncertain. The CDR3 totals 14 residues. With 8 bases removed from V and 2 bases from J, the gap between germline ends came to 14 bases. The V gene's germline CDR1 is KGHSH and CDR2 LQKENI. CDR3 residues: CASGIDIHTDTQYF. The CDR3 nucleotides are TGTGCCAGCGGCATTGACATTCACACAGATACGCAGTATTTT.

The rearrangement joins TRBV19 to TRBJ2-1; 15 nucleotides agree with TRBD2. J gave up 7 bases and V 11 bases, and 33 bases lay outside the gene matches. The CDR3 has 23 amino acids. Germline V CDR1 and CDR2: LNHDA, SQIVND (reference sequence). CDR3 protein: CAGTMGDRFLGLAGGPFGNEQFF. CDR3 DNA: TGTGCCGGTACTATGGGGGACAGGTTCTTAGGACTAGCGGGAGGGCCTTTCGGAAATGAGCAGTTCTTC. Full variable domain (rest looked up from reference TRBV19 and TRBJ2-1): DGGITQSPKYLFRKEGQNVTLSCEQNLNHDAMYWYRQDPGQGLRLIYYSQIVNDFQKGDIAEGYSVSREKKESFPLTVTSAQKNPTAFYLCAGTMGDRFLGLAGGPFGNEQFFGPGTRLTVL.